This T cell receptor beta chain was identified during a study of control samples from healthy donors and cancer patients. The CDR3 runs to 15 residues. Trimming took 2 bases from V and 9 from J, leaving 17 bases between them. Germline-derived CDR1 and CDR2 are MNHNS and SASEGT. The sample holds a few counts of this clone. The table came from immunoSEQ multiplex PCR; TCRdb's copy has only in-frame clones and leaves some out. The table has about 140,000 clones, roughly 89% seen once. The specimen was blood. The chain combines TRBV6-1 with TRBJ1-5; D may be TRBD1 (5 bases). The receptor comes from a man aged 25-40 years in good health. CDR3 in amino acids: CASSEQGMGHGPQHF. The CDR3 nucleotides read TGTGCCAGCAGTGAACAAGGGATGGGGCATGGGCCCCAGCATTTT.